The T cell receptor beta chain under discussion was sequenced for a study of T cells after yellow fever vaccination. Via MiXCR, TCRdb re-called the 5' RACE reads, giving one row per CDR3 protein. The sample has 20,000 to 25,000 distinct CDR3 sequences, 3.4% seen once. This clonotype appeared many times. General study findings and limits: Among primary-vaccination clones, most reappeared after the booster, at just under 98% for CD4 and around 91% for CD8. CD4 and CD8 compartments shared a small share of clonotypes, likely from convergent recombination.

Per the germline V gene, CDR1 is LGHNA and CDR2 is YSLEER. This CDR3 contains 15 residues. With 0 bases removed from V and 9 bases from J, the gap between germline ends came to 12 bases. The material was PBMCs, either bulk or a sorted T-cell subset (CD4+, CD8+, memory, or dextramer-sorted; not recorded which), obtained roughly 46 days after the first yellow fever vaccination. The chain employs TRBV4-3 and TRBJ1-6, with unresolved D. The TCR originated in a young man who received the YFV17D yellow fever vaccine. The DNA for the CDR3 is TGCGCCAGCAGCCAAGACAGTACTCTTTCTTCACCCCTCCACTTT. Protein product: CASSQDSTLSSPLHF.